Below, one T cell receptor beta chain is given with its context. Its antigen is unknown. Described time point: recipient sample about 28 days before transplant, after cytoreduction. The sample belongs to a study of T cell clonotyping in hematopoietic cell transplantation. Across the whole study: Recipients' pretransplant samples followed cytoreduction.

Trimming cost V 3 bases and J 4 bases, with 30 bases left between them. CDR1 and CDR2 from the germline V gene are MDHEN and SYDVKM. This CDR3 has 20 residues. Study-level points and caveats: Recipient TCR diversity dropped after transplant; expanded clonotypes rose from day 30 to 180. CD4 and CD8 repertoire contributions could not be separated without sorting.

The table came from immunoSEQ multiplex PCR; TCRdb's copy has only in-frame clones and leaves some out. The repertoire holds roughly 46,000 clones, with around 83% as singletons. The receptor comes from a man in his 60s with myelodysplastic syndrome. Some clones in this sample may be carry-over from other donors' samples. This chain connects TRBV28 to TRBJ1-1; D may be TRBD1 (5 bases). Sequencing was performed on peripheral blood mononuclear cells, taken before stem cell transplant. The CDR3, as DNA: TGTGCCAGCAGTTTTTTTGGGGGAGACGCAGGGATGTTGGAGCGCACTGAAGCTTTCTTT. The encoded protein is CASSFFGGDAGMLERTEAFF.